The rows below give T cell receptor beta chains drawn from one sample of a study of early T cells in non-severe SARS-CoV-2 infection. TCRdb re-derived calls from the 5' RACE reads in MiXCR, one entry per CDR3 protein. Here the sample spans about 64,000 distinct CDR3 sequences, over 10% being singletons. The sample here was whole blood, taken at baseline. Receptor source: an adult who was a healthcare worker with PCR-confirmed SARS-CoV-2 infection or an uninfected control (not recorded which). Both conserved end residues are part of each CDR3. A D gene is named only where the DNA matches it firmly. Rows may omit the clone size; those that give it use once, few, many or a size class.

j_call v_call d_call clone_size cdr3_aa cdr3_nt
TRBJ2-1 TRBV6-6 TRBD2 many CASSLRTSGKDEQFF TGTGCCAGCAGCCTACGGACTAGCGGGAAGGATGAGCAGTTCTTC
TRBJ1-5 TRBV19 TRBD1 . CATKPGGRWQPQHF TGTGCCACCAAACCAGGGGGTCGTTGGCAGCCCCAGCATTTT
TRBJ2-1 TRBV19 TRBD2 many CASSISSGSNNEQFF TGTGCCAGTAGTATCAGTAGCGGGAGTAACAATGAGCAGTTCTTC
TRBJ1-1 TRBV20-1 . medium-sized CSQTFNTEAFF TGCAGTCAGACCTTTAACACTGAAGCTTTCTTT
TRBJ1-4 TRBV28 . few CASSFPPANEKLFF TGTGCCAGCAGTTTCCCCCCCGCTAATGAAAAACTGTTTTTT
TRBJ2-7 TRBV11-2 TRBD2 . CASRKTPLAGDSYEQYF TGTGCCAGCAGAAAAACCCCCCTAGCGGGGGACTCCTACGAGCAGTACTTC
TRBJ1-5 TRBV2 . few CASSQDSASNQPQHF TGTGCCAGCAGCCAGGACTCTGCTAGCAATCAGCCCCAGCATTTT
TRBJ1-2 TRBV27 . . CASSLGQNYGYTF TGTGCCAGCAGTTTGGGACAAAACTATGGCTACACCTTC
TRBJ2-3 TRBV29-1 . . CSVEVLTQYF TGCAGCGTTGAAGTTCTCACGCAGTATTTT
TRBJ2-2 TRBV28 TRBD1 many CASTKLGQQNTGELFF TGTGCCAGCACCAAATTGGGACAGCAAAACACCGGGGAGCTGTTTTTT
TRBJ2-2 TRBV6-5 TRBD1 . CASSYGQGRNAGELFF TGTGCCAGCAGTTACGGACAGGGCAGGAACGCCGGGGAGCTGTTTTTT
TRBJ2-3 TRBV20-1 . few CSAIRGKDTQYF TGCAGTGCTATCCGGGGGAAAGATACGCAGTATTTT
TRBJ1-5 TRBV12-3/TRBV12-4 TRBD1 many CASSPGRQGYNQPQHF TGTGCCAGCAGCCCGGGCCGACAGGGGTACAATCAGCCCCAGCATTTT
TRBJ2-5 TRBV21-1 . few CASSRTLKETQYF TGTGCCAGCAGTCGGACCCTAAAAGAGACCCAGTACTTC
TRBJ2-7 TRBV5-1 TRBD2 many CASSLVNWDRTSGRLYEQYF TGCGCCAGCAGCTTGGTTAACTGGGACAGGACTAGCGGGAGACTCTACGAGCAGTACTTC
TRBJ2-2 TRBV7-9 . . CASSLALETGELFF TGTGCCAGCAGCTTAGCGCTTGAGACCGGGGAGCTGTTTTTT
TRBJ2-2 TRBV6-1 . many CASSEGRQNTGELFF TGTGCCAGCAGTGAAGGGAGACAGAACACCGGGGAGCTGTTTTTT
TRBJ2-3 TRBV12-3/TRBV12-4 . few CASSSSLGGLGADTQYF TGTGCCAGCAGTTCCTCCCTCGGGGGATTAGGCGCAGATACGCAGTATTTT
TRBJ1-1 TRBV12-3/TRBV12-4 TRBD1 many CASSFHRGSTEAFF TGTGCCAGCAGTTTCCACAGGGGGTCCACTGAAGCTTTCTTT
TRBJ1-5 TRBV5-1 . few CASSFGGKEDQPQHF TGCGCCAGCAGCTTTGGGGGTAAGGAGGATCAGCCCCAGCATTTT
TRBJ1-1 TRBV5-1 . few CASSRTQENTEAFF TGCGCCAGCAGCCGGACCCAGGAGAACACTGAAGCTTTCTTT
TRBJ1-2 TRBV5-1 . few CASSLNYNYGYTF TGCGCCAGCAGCTTGAACTATAACTATGGCTACACCTTC
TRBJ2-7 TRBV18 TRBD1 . CASSPPTAGTGSYEQYF TGTGCCAGCTCACCTCCGACTGCCGGGACAGGCTCCTACGAGCAGTACTTC
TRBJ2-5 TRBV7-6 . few CASSPFEGETQYF TGTGCCAGCAGCCCCTTTGAGGGGGAGACCCAGTACTTC
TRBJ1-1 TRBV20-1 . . CSARAPGGEVTEAFF TGCAGTGCTAGAGCCCCGGGGGGGGAGGTCACTGAAGCTTTCTTT
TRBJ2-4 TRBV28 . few CASRGTKNIQYF TGTGCCAGCAGGGGGACCAAAAACATTCAGTACTTC
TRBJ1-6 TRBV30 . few CALTPVRGDSPLHF TGTGCTTTAACGCCGGTTCGGGGGGATTCACCCCTCCACTTT
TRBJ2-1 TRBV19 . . CASSIGVFDEQFF TGTGCCAGTAGTATCGGGGTGTTCGATGAGCAGTTCTTC
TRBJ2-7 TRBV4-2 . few CASSQEGFSYEQYF TGTGCCAGCAGCCAAGAAGGCTTCTCCTACGAGCAGTACTTC
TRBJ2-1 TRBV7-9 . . CASSLGLGSSYNEQFF TGTGCCAGCAGCTTAGGCCTAGGCAGCTCCTACAATGAGCAGTTCTTC
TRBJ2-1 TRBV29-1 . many CSVGGNPADEQFF TGCAGCGTTGGAGGGAATCCGGCCGATGAGCAGTTCTTC
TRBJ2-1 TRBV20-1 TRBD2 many CSARPPTSGDYNEQFF TGCAGTGCTAGACCGCCGACTAGCGGGGATTACAATGAGCAGTTCTTC
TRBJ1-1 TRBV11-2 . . CASSARGATNTEAFF TGTGCCAGCAGCGCCCGCGGGGCGACCAACACTGAAGCTTTCTTT
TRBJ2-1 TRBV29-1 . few CSVELWGVVEQFF TGCAGCGTTGAATTGTGGGGAGTGGTTGAGCAGTTCTTC
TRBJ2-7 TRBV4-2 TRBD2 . CASSPSGGGIKYF TGTGCCAGCAGCCCTAGCGGGGGGGGCATAAAGTACTTC
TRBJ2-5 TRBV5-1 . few CASSLGPQETQYF TGCGCCAGCAGCTTGGGACCCCAAGAGACCCAGTACTTC
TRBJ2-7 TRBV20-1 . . CSASRRVVPYEQYF TGCAGTGCTAGCCGCAGGGTTGTACCCTACGAGCAGTACTTC
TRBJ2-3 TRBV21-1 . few CASIRPGGDSTDTQYF TGTGCCAGCATCCGCCCGGGGGGGGATAGCACAGATACGCAGTATTTT
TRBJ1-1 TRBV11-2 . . CASSLPGLYTEAFF TGTGCCAGCAGCTTACCAGGCCTCTACACTGAAGCTTTCTTT
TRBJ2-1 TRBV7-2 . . CASSLDRGVPYNEQFF TGTGCCAGCAGCTTAGATAGGGGGGTCCCCTACAATGAGCAGTTCTTC
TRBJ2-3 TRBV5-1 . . CASSSSGANTDTQYF TGCGCCAGCAGCTCATCAGGGGCCAACACAGATACGCAGTATTTT
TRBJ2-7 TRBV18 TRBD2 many CASSPRLAGVSYEQYF TGTGCCAGCTCACCCCGCCTAGCGGGAGTCTCCTACGAGCAGTACTTC
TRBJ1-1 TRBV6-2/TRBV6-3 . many CASSWGPGTEAFF TGTGCCAGCAGTTGGGGACCCGGCACTGAAGCTTTCTTT
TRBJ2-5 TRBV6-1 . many CASSEPTHQETQYF TGTGCCAGCAGTGAACCCACTCACCAAGAGACCCAGTACTTC
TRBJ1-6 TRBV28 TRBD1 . CVSSKGTAHNSPLHF TGTGTCAGCAGTAAAGGGACAGCGCATAATTCACCCCTCCACTTT
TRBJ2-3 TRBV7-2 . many CASSFSSDTQYF TGTGCCAGCAGCTTTAGTTCCGATACGCAGTATTTT
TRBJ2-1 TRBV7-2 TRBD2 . CASSFKSGGASHNEQFF TGTGCCAGCAGCTTTAAGAGCGGGGGGGCCTCTCACAATGAGCAGTTCTTC
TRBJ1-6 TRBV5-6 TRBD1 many CASSFGQGHSPLHF TGTGCCAGCAGCTTCGGACAGGGTCATTCACCCCTCCACTTT
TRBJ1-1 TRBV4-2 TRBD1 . CASSLDRVSGTEAFF TGTGCCAGCAGCTTAGACAGGGTGTCAGGCACTGAAGCTTTCTTT
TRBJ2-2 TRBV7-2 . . CASSSQGGDTGELFF TGTGCCAGCAGCTCCCAGGGAGGTGACACCGGGGAGCTGTTTTTT
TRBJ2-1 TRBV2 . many CASNGLTGEQFF TGTGCCAGCAATGGACTTACGGGTGAGCAGTTCTTC
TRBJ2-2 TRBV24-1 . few CATSAVPAGELFF TGTGCCACCAGTGCCGTGCCCGCCGGGGAGCTGTTTTTT
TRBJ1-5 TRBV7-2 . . CASSAHGYSNQPQHF TGTGCCAGCAGCGCGCATGGGTATAGCAATCAGCCCCAGCATTTT
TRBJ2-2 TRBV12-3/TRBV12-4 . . CASSLLVSRSGELFF TGTGCCAGCAGTTTACTTGTCAGTAGATCCGGGGAGCTGTTTTTT
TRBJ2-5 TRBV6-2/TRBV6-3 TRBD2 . CASSSAGTSGETQYF TGTGCCAGCAGTTCCGCCGGGACTAGCGGGGAGACCCAGTACTTC
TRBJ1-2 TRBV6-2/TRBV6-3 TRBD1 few CASSYADRGRYGYTF TGTGCCAGCAGTTACGCGGACAGGGGGCGATATGGCTACACCTTC
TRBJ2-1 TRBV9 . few CASSVAGNEQFF TGTGCCAGCAGCGTAGCGGGCAATGAGCAGTTCTTC